These 31 T cell receptor beta chains share one sample of origin, sequenced in a study of blood T cell repertoires in COVID-19. Method: immunoSEQ multiplex PCR; TCRdb's copy keeps in-frame clones and lacks some. The table records hundreds of thousands of clones, approximately 87% of them present only once. The sample taken for sequencing was PBMCs or T cells enriched from blood (not recorded which). The receptors stem from a man aged 40-49 years in a cohort exposed to, infected with or recovered from COVID-19 (not recorded which).

Here the CDR3 reads CASSGRQGNQPQHF. In DNA form, the CDR3 reads TGTGCCAGCAGTGGTCGGCAGGGAAATCAGCCCCAGCATTTT. The chain employs TRBV2 and TRBJ1-5, with a weak D call TRBD1 (5 bases). Germline V gene data show CDR1 as SNHLY and CDR2 as FYNNEI. The V and J ends lost 4 bases and 4 bases respectively, with 11 bases between them. This CDR3 is built from 14 residues. The entire variable domain, with the rest obtained from reference TRBV2 and TRBJ1-5, is as follows: EPEVTQTPSHQVTQMGQEVILRCVPISNHLYFYWYRQILGQKVEFLVSFYNNEISEKSEIFDDQFSVERPDGSNFTLKIRSTKLEDSAMYFCASSGRQGNQPQHFGDGTRLSIL.

The chain employs TRBV6-2 or TRBV6-3 and TRBJ1-1, with D tentatively TRBD1 (6 bases). Per germline, CDR1 MNHEY and CDR2 SVGEGT. The CDR3 runs to 15 residues. V was trimmed by 4 bases and J by 3 bases, leaving 15 bases between them. The chain's CDR3 is CASSFTGKGDTEAFF. CDR3 sequence (DNA): TGTGCCAGCAGTTTTACAGGGAAGGGAGACACTGAAGCTTTCTTT.

This clone showed up just once. This chain joins TRBV5-6 and TRBJ2-1, with D possibly matching TRBD2 (5 bases). Germline V CDR1 and CDR2: SGHDT, YYEEEE. The length of the CDR3 is 15 residues. V was cut by 0 bases and J by 4 bases, with 11 bases left in between. This chain's CDR3 is CASSLGLAEYNEQFF. The CDR3 DNA follows: TGTGCCAGCAGCTTGGGGCTAGCAGAGTACAATGAGCAGTTCTTC.

Only one count was recorded for this clone. The V gene is TRBV9, the J gene TRBJ2-5; D is perhaps TRBD2 (5 bases). V was clipped by 0 bases and J by 5 bases, with 17 bases between them. CDR1 is SGDLS, CDR2 YYNGEE, per germline. The CDR3 has 16 residues. Here the CDR3 DNA reads TGTGCCAGCAGCGTAGCCCCCTTTAGCGAGGTGGAGACCCAGTACTTC. This gives the protein CASSVAPFSEVETQYF.

This rearrangement joins TRBV15 to TRBJ2-7; 8 bases align to TRBD2. Unmatched junction bases numbered 9, after V lost 1 base and J lost 4 bases. The germline CDR1 and CDR2 sequences are LNHNV and YYDKDF (reference sequence). The CDR3 has 16 residues. CDR3: CATSRGLELAVYEQYF. CDR3 coding DNA: TGTGCCACCAGCAGAGGCTTGGAACTAGCGGTATACGAGCAGTACTTC. Full variable domain (outside the CDR3, taken from reference TRBV15 and TRBJ2-7): DAMVIQNPRYQVTQFGKPVTLSCSQTLNHNVMYWYQQKSSQAPKLLFHYYDKDFNNEADTPDNFQSRRPNTSFCFLDIRSPGLGDTAMYLCATSRGLELAVYEQYFGPGTRLTVT.

The chain has TRBV28 and TRBJ1-5; D is uncertain. The CDR3 is 14 amino acids. V shed 2 bases and J shed 5 bases, with 10 bases lying between them. Germline V CDR1 and CDR2: MDHEN, SYDVKM. CDR3 bases: TGTGCCAGCAGTTTAATGGTAAGCCATCAGCCCCAGCATTTT. Residues: CASSLMVSHQPQHF.

The chain links TRBV10-3 to TRBJ2-1; D might be TRBD1 (5 bases). Germline values: CDR1 ENHRY, CDR2 SYGVKD. Trimming removed 4 bases at V and 6 bases at J, with 13 bases between. The CDR3 contains 14 residues. This chain's CDR3 is CAISVQGQFNEQFF. The CDR3 coding sequence is TGTGCCATCAGTGTGCAGGGTCAGTTCAATGAGCAGTTCTTC.

The V call is TRBV3-1 (or the pseudogene TRBV3-2), the J call TRBJ2-5; D perhaps matches TRBD2 (6 bases). Germline values: CDR1 LGHDT, CDR2 YNNKEL (reference sequence). The CDR3 is 16 residues long. The germline V and J ends were trimmed by 1 base and 5 bases, with 17 bases remaining between them. The CDR3 DNA follows: TGTGCCAGCAGCCAAGGGGTGGGGGGAGTGCAGGAGACCCAGTACTTC. The encoded protein is CASSQGVGGVQETQYF.

The V gene is TRBV7-2, the J gene TRBJ1-3; the match to TRBD1 covers 11 bases. Germline V gene sequence: CDR1 SGHTA, CDR2 FQGNSA. V dropped 3 bases and J dropped 3; count of bases not matched to a gene: 7. The CDR3 length is 17 residues. The CDR3 bases are TGTGCCAGCAGCTTCCGGAGGACAGGGGGCTTTGGAAACACCATATATTTT. Its translation: CASSFRRTGGFGNTIYF.

This clone turned up a few times. The V gene is TRBV7-9, the J gene TRBJ1-1, with D possibly TRBD1 on 6 matching bases. The CDR3 loop spans 14 amino acids. V was shortened by 4 bases and J by 2 bases, with 11 bases between the two germline ends. Germline CDR1 and CDR2: SEHNR and FQNEAQ (reference sequence). The CDR3 protein is CASSSNRDNTEAFF. CDR3 bases: TGTGCCAGCAGCTCAAACAGGGATAACACTGAAGCTTTCTTT.

The V gene is TRBV5-1, the J gene TRBJ1-2; 8 bases match TRBD1. Germline CDR1 reads SGHRS; CDR2 reads YFSETQ. The CDR3 loop spans 14 amino acids. V was pared by 0 bases and J by 3 bases, with 1 base of the junction left unmatched. CDR3 bases: TGCGCCAGCAGCTTGGAGACAGGGGACTATGGCTACACCTTC. It is translated as CASSLETGDYGYTF.

The rearrangement links TRBV3-1 (or the pseudogene TRBV3-2) to TRBJ1-3; 8 bases are shared with TRBD1. J gave up 2 bases and V 4 bases, and 7 bases lay outside the gene matches. This CDR3 contains 16 residues. Germline V CDR1 and CDR2: LGHDT, YNNKEL (reference sequence). This chain's CDR3 is CASSRLIRGPGNTIYF. The CDR3 DNA follows: TGTGCCAGCAGCCGTCTTATCAGGGGGCCTGGAAACACCATATATTTT.

The CDR3 loop is CASSQDPRSTDTQYF. The CDR3 region has the DNA TGCGCCAGCAGCCAAGATCCGCGGAGCACAGATACGCAGTATTTT. The chain combines TRBV4-1 with TRBJ2-3; D is unclear. The CDR3 sequence is 15 residues long. CDR1 and CDR2 (germline): MGHRA, YSYEKL. V lost 0 bases and J 0 bases, leaving 7 bases between the germline ends.

The table lists this clone with a count of one. The chain links TRBV5-1 to TRBJ2-5; 12 positions match TRBD2. The CDR3 is 16 residues long. In germline, CDR1 is SGHRS, CDR2 YFSETQ. The V gene end was trimmed by 3 bases and the J gene end by 5 bases; junction bases not matched to a gene: 8. The chain's CDR3 is CASSSTTSGSRETQYF. Here the CDR3 DNA reads TGCGCCAGCAGCTCAACGACTAGCGGGAGTCGGGAGACCCAGTACTTC.

The chain is built from TRBV5-1 and TRBJ2-6, with a tentative D call TRBD1 (6 bases). The V and J ends lost 3 bases and 4 bases respectively, with 17 bases between them. The CDR3 length is 17 residues. Germline CDR1 and CDR2: SGHRS and YFSETQ. In DNA, the CDR3 is TGCGCCAGCAGCTCAAGATCACAGGGAGCAGGGGCCAACGTCCTGACTTTC. The encoded protein is CASSSRSQGAGANVLTF.

This chain joins TRBV18 and TRBJ1-6; TRBD1 might be the D (6 bases). V was trimmed by 2 bases and J by 9 bases, leaving 11 bases between them. Germline loops: CDR1 KGHSH, CDR2 LQKENI. CDR3 length: 14 amino acids. CDR3 coding DNA: TGTGCCAGCTCACCAGCAGGGGACGGTTCACCCCTCCACTTT. Its protein is CASSPAGDGSPLHF. Based on the CDR3 plus reference TRBV18 and TRBJ1-6, the full variable domain is NAGVMQNPRHLVRRRGQEARLRCSPMKGHSHVYWYRQLPEEGLKFMVYLQKENIIDESGMPKERFSAEFPKEGPSILRIQQVVRGDSAAYFCASSPAGDGSPLHFGNGTRLTVT.

The chain uses TRBV20-1 and TRBJ1-3, with no clear D. The CDR3 extends over 16 amino acids. Germline CDR1 and CDR2: DFQATT and SNEGSKA (reference sequence). The V end was cut by 3 bases, the J end by 1 base, with 16 bases between. CDR3: CSASFAGIRSGNTIYF. DNA for the CDR3: TGCAGTGCTAGTTTTGCAGGAATCCGATCTGGAAACACCATATATTTT.

The genes are TRBV5-6 and TRBJ1-4; TRBD1 matches 7 bases. The ends lost 1 base at V and 7 bases at J; junction bases unmatched: 4. This CDR3 is 14 amino acids long. Germline CDR1 SGHDT, CDR2 YYEEEE. For the CDR3, the DNA is TGTGCCAGCAGCTTGAGACAGGGAGGTGAAAAACTGTTTTTT. Its protein product is CASSLRQGGEKLFF.

The chain uses TRBV5-1 and TRBJ1-1, with 7 bases matching TRBD1. Germline-derived CDR1 and CDR2 are SGHRS and YFSETQ. V shed 4 bases, J shed 0 bases, and the junction held 6 bases outside the gene matches. The CDR3 is made up of 15 amino acids. The CDR3 loop reads CASSRDSSMNTEAFF. For the CDR3, the DNA is TGCGCCAGCAGCAGGGACAGCTCCATGAACACTGAAGCTTTCTTT.

This clone was counted only a few times. The chain is built from TRBV19 and TRBJ2-2; 8 positions match TRBD2. The length of the CDR3 is 15 residues. Germline V gene lookup returns CDR1 LNHDA and CDR2 SQIVND (reference sequence). Trimming cost V 6 bases and J 4 bases; bases outside gene matches: 7. The DNA for the CDR3 is TGTGCCAGTAGCCTCGGGGGGGTGAGCACCGGGGAGCTGTTTTTT. Translation: CASSLGGVSTGELFF.

The chain couples TRBV19 to TRBJ2-1, with 10 nucleotides matching TRBD2. The CDR3 covers 16 residues. Germline lookup yields CDR1 LNHDA and CDR2 SQIVND (reference sequence). V was clipped by 0 bases and J by 9 bases; unmatched bases: 8. In DNA, the CDR3 is TGTGCCAGTAGTATAGAGAGGGTAGCGGGAGGAGGTGAGCAGTTCTTC. Amino acid sequence: CASSIERVAGGGEQFF.

The V and J genes are TRBV18 and TRBJ1-3; TRBD1 agrees at 8 bases. The CDR3 sequence is 14 residues long. With V trimmed by 6 bases and J by 4 bases, 5 bases remained unmatched. Germline V lookup: CDR1 KGHSH, CDR2 LQKENI. This CDR3 is CASSMDRAGNTIYF. The CDR3 nucleotides are TGTGCCAGCTCCATGGACAGGGCGGGAAACACCATATATTTT.

This chain links TRBV18 with TRBJ2-2, with 8 bases aligning to TRBD2. The V gene end was trimmed by 3 bases and the J gene end by 2 bases; junction bases not matched to a gene: 5. In germline, CDR1 is KGHSH, CDR2 LQKENI. This CDR3 spans 16 amino acids. CDR3 nucleotide sequence: TGTGCCAGCTCACCTAATAGCGGGACCAACACCGGGGAGCTGTTTTTT. Protein product: CASSPNSGTNTGELFF.

This chain connects TRBV7-6 to TRBJ2-3, with D possibly being TRBD1 (6 bases). In germline, CDR1 is SGHVS, CDR2 FNYEAQ. V dropped 5 bases and J dropped 4 bases, with 16 bases sitting between them. The CDR3 extends over 15 amino acids. The CDR3 reads CASSTGLGAPDTQYF. CDR3 nucleotides: TGTGCCAGCAGCACGGGTCTGGGGGCGCCAGATACGCAGTATTTT.

This clone was found a few times. The J gene is TRBJ2-7, the V gene TRBV30, with D tentatively TRBD1 (6 bases). This CDR3 comprises 13 residues. V was trimmed by 0 bases and J by 5 bases, leaving 11 bases between them. CDR1 is GTSNPN and CDR2 is SVGIG in the germline V gene (reference sequence). Here the CDR3 reads CAWSVLGGDEQYF. CDR3 DNA: TGTGCCTGGAGTGTACTTGGGGGCGACGAGCAGTACTTC.

This rearrangement joins TRBV18 to TRBJ1-1; the match to TRBD1 covers 9 bases. Germline CDR1 KGHSH, CDR2 LQKENI. CDR3 length: 15 residues. J gave up 3 bases and V 3 bases, and 5 bases lay outside the gene matches. Written as DNA, the CDR3 is TGTGCCAGCTCACCCCCACAGGGGGCGTACACTGAAGCTTTCTTT. Protein sequence: CASSPPQGAYTEAFF.

CDR3 nucleotides: TGTGCCAGCAGAACCCGGACAGGGACCCTATCTTTCTTT. This gives the protein CASRTRTGTLSFF. The chain employs TRBV28 and TRBJ1-1, with 8 bases that match TRBD1. The CDR3 extends over 13 amino acids. The junction had 12 bases not matched to a gene; V was cut back by 6 bases and J by 12 bases. CDR1 and CDR2 (germline): MDHEN, SYDVKM.

This clone was detected only once. The genes are TRBV30 and TRBJ2-5, with 13 nucleotides matching TRBD2. The CDR3 is 15 residues long. Germline V lookup: CDR1 GTSNPN, CDR2 SVGIG (reference sequence). The V segment lost 2 bases and the J segment 2 bases; nucleotides outside the gene matches: 2. The chain's CDR3 is CAWSRGLAGQETQYF. The CDR3, as DNA: TGTGCCTGGAGTAGGGGACTAGCGGGACAAGAGACCCAGTACTTC. Supplemented by reference TRBV30 and TRBJ2-5, the full variable domain reads SQTIHQWPATLVQPVGSPLSLECTVEGTSNPNLYWYRQAAGRGLQLLFYSVGIGQISSEVPQNLSASRPQDRQFILSSKKLLLSDSGFYLCAWSRGLAGQETQYFGPGTRLLVL.

A single count supports this clone. CDR3 region: CASSQEGVRLGARTDTQYF. The CDR3 DNA reads TGTGCCAGCAGCCAAGAAGGGGTCAGGTTAGGCGCCCGCACAGATACGCAGTATTTT. The chain combines TRBV3-1 (or the pseudogene TRBV3-2) with TRBJ2-3, with D perhaps TRBD1 (5 bases). The CDR3 is 19 residues long. Germline CDR1 is LGHDT and CDR2 is YNNKEL (reference sequence). The V and J ends lost 0 bases and 1 base respectively, with 20 bases between them.

The V and J genes are TRBV29-1 and TRBJ2-1, with 10 bases identical to TRBD2. Germline V gives CDR1 SQVTM, CDR2 ANQGSEA. This CDR3 contains 15 residues. The V and J ends lost 5 bases and 0 bases, in that order; junction bases with no gene match: 4. CDR3 in DNA: TGCAGCGTTTCGGCTAGCGGGAGCTCCTACAATGAGCAGTTCTTC. Its protein is CSVSASGSSYNEQFF.

The V gene is TRBV28, the J gene TRBJ2-2, with 14 bases fitting TRBD2. J lost 6 bases, V lost 2 bases, and 5 bases had no gene match. Germline assignment: CDR1 MDHEN and CDR2 SYDVKM. The CDR3 is made up of 17 amino acids. As DNA, the CDR3 is TGTGCCAGCAGTTTAGGGACTAGCGGGAGACTGGCCGGGGAGCTGTTTTTT. Its translation: CASSLGTSGRLAGELFF.